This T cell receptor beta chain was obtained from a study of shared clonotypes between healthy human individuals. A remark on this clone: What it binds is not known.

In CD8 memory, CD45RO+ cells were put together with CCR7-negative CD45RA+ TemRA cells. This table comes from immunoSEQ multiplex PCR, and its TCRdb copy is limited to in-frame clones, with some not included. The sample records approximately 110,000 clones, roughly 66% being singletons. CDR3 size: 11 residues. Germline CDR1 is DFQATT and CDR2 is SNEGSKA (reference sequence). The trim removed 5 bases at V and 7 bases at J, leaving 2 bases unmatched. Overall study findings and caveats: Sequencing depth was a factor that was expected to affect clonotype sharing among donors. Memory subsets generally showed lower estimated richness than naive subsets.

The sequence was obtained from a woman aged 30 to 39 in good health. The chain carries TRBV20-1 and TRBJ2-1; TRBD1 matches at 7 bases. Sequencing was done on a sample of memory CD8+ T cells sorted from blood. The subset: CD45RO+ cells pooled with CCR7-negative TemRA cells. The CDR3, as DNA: TGCAGTGCTGCAGGGGGAAATGAGCAGTTCTTC. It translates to CSAAGGNEQFF.